This TCR beta chain was captured by sequencing in a study of blood T cell repertoires in COVID-19. About the research overall: The samples span acute and convalescent COVID-19 from the United States, Italy and Spain. PBMCs, B-cell-depleted T cells, or T cells provided the cDNA or gDNA that made up the material.

Under the authors' procedure: Using reference gene primer amplification, nucleated cell counts were estimated. Sequencing used immunoSEQ multiplex PCR; TCRdb keeps in-frame clones, though not all of them. The DNA gave D and trimming, while V, J and clone size come from that table. The sample has 200,000 to 300,000 clones, 85% to 90% seen once. This CDR3 spans 15 amino acids. V was clipped by 5 bases and J by 5 bases; unmatched bases: 10. Germline V gene data show CDR1 as SGDLS and CDR2 as YYNGEE. The chain combines TRBV9 with TRBJ2-1, with 7 bases that match TRBD2. This TCR derives from a woman between 40 and 55 years old with acute or convalescent COVID-19. The sample taken for sequencing was peripheral blood. The CDR3 nucleotides read TGTGCCAGCAGTCCTGGGGGAGCGGGACACAATGAGCAGTTCTTC. The encoded protein is CASSPGGAGHNEQFF.